A selection of T cell receptor beta chains follows, all from one sample in a study of response to subunit inactivated influenza vaccine. TCRdb re-called the RT-PCR reads with MiXCR, one entry per CDR3 protein. Of around 710,000 distinct CDR3 sequences listed, approximately 15% are singletons. The sequencing here drew on PBMCs from blood, taken 14 to 15 days before vaccination. The receptors shown here come from a man aged 50 or older who received an inactivated influenza vaccine. Both conserved end residues are part of each CDR3. A D gene is named only where the DNA matches it firmly. A clone size is listed for some rows: how often the clone was seen (once, few, many), or a class if it is expanded.

d_call | j_call | clone_size | v_call | cdr3_aa | cdr3_nt
- | TRBJ2-5 | many | TRBV5-1 | CASSTSPGVYETQYF | TGCGCCAGCAGCACCAGCCCGGGGGTATATGAGACCCAGTACTTC
- | TRBJ2-3 | many | TRBV20-1 | CSARGGYTSTDTQYF | TGCAGTGCTAGAGGGGGGTATACTAGCACAGATACGCAGTATTTT
- | TRBJ2-7 | few | TRBV12-3/TRBV12-4 | CASGRWSYEQYF | TGTGCCAGCGGCAGGTGGTCCTACGAGCAGTACTTC
TRBD1 | TRBJ2-3 | - | TRBV27 | CASSLTPGQGSRGDTQYF | TGTGCCAGCAGTCTGACCCCGGGACAGGGGAGTCGAGGAGATACGCAGTATTTT
- | TRBJ1-1 | many | TRBV25-1 | CASRSVGTEAFF | TGTGCCAGCAGAAGCGTCGGCACTGAAGCTTTCTTT
TRBD1 | TRBJ2-5 | - | TRBV25-1 | CASTRTGARETQYF | TGTGCCAGCACCCGGACAGGGGCGCGGGAGACCCAGTACTTC
TRBD2 | TRBJ2-2 | - | TRBV7-9 | CASSLSGTSATGELFF | TGTGCCAGCAGCCTCTCCGGGACTAGCGCCACCGGGGAGCTGTTTTTT
TRBD1 | TRBJ2-2 | few | TRBV7-2 | CASSSTPDRAISGELFF | TGTGCCAGCAGCTCCACCCCGGACAGGGCTATATCCGGGGAGCTGTTTTTT
TRBD1 | TRBJ2-7 | - | TRBV29-1 | CSVQTGGGDEQYF | TGCAGCGTACAGACAGGGGGCGGGGACGAGCAGTACTTC
- | TRBJ2-1 | many | TRBV9 | CASSVLWGEQFF | TGTGCCAGCAGCGTGCTTTGGGGCGAGCAGTTCTTC
- | TRBJ2-7 | - | TRBV20-1 | CSASGVRELYEQYF | TGCAGTGCTAGCGGGGTCAGAGAACTTTACGAGCAGTACTTC
TRBD1 | TRBJ1-1 | few | TRBV14 | CASSRWDRAYNKNTEAFF | TGTGCCAGCAGCCGATGGGACAGAGCTTATAACAAGAACACTGAAGCTTTCTTT
TRBD1 | TRBJ2-1 | few | TRBV2 | CASSRTGLYNEQFF | TGTGCCAGCAGCCGGACAGGGTTGTACAATGAGCAGTTCTTC
- | TRBJ1-4 | - | TRBV7-9 | CASSLGHNPTNEKLFF | TGTGCCAGCAGCTTAGGACACAATCCAACTAATGAAAAACTGTTTTTT
- | TRBJ2-1 | few | TRBV7-9 | CASSLALYNYNEQFF | TGTGCCAGCAGCTTAGCGCTCTACAACTACAATGAGCAGTTCTTC
- | TRBJ2-7 | - | TRBV7-9 | CASTTTGGTGPYEQYF | TGTGCCAGCACCACCACAGGCGGGACTGGGCCCTACGAGCAGTACTTC
- | TRBJ2-5 | few | TRBV6-6 | CASSYPQETQYF | TGTGCCAGCAGTTACCCCCAAGAGACCCAGTACTTC
TRBD1 | TRBJ2-1 | - | TRBV12-3/TRBV12-4 | CASSLIGGQGWSYNEQFF | TGTGCCAGCAGTTTAATTGGCGGACAGGGGTGGTCCTACAATGAGCAGTTCTTC
TRBD1 | TRBJ1-2 | - | TRBV27 | CASRPTTGGGYTF | TGTGCCAGCAGACCCACGACAGGGGGCGGCTACACCTTC
- | TRBJ2-5 | many | TRBV5-1 | CASSLEGGETQYF | TGCGCCAGCAGCTTAGAGGGTGGGGAGACCCAGTACTTC
TRBD2 | TRBJ2-3 | - | TRBV6-5 | CASSYLGASGGRSTDTQYF | TGTGCCAGCAGTTACCTAGGGGCTAGCGGGGGGCGAAGCACAGATACGCAGTATTTT
- | TRBJ2-5 | - | TRBV20-1 | CSASGSNRETQYF | TGCAGTGCTAGCGGGAGTAATCGAGAGACCCAGTACTTC
TRBD2 | TRBJ2-1 | - | TRBV20-1 | CSALTSGRGNEQFF | TGCAGTGCTCTGACTAGCGGGAGGGGTAATGAGCAGTTCTTC
- | TRBJ1-2 | few | TRBV10-3 | CAISDVAYGYTF | TGTGCCATCAGTGATGTGGCCTATGGCTACACCTTC
TRBD2 | TRBJ2-5 | few | TRBV2 | CASSVLAGEETQYF | TGTGCCAGCAGTGTACTAGCGGGGGAAGAGACCCAGTACTTC
- | TRBJ2-7 | few | TRBV20-1 | CSADGQGYEQYF | TGCAGTGCGGACGGACAAGGGTACGAGCAGTACTTC
TRBD1 | TRBJ1-2 | - | TRBV28 | CASSAWTGGRGYTF | TGTGCCAGCAGTGCCTGGACAGGGGGTAGGGGCTACACCTTC
TRBD1 | TRBJ2-7 | - | TRBV7-2 | CASRQTGAAEQYF | TGTGCCAGCAGGCAAACAGGGGCTGCCGAGCAGTACTTC
- | TRBJ2-7 | - | TRBV7-3 | CASSGGGTTEQYF | TGTGCCAGCAGCGGCGGCGGGACAACCGAGCAGTACTTC
- | TRBJ1-1 | many | TRBV27 | CASSLSGADTEAFF | TGTGCCAGCAGTTTATCTGGGGCCGACACTGAAGCTTTCTTT
- | TRBJ1-2 | - | TRBV10-3 | CAISTEGSPANYGYTF | TGTGCCATCAGTACCGAAGGGTCTCCAGCTAACTATGGCTACACCTTC
- | TRBJ2-7 | - | TRBV10-3 | CAISGESEQYF | TGTGCCATCAGTGGAGAGTCCGAGCAGTACTTC
TRBD2 | TRBJ2-1 | - | TRBV28 | CASSRAGLAGYNEQFF | TGTGCCAGCAGTCGAGCGGGACTAGCGGGTTACAATGAGCAGTTCTTC
TRBD2 | TRBJ2-3 | few | TRBV10-3 | CAITTGTSGMQYF | TGTGCCATCACCACGGGGACTAGCGGGATGCAGTATTTT
TRBD2 | TRBJ2-3 | - | TRBV20-1 | CSASASGVFTDTQYF | TGCAGTGCCTCAGCTAGCGGGGTCTTCACAGATACGCAGTATTTT
TRBD1 | TRBJ1-2 | - | TRBV18 | CASSPTTGNHGYTF | TGTGCCAGCTCACCTACGACAGGGAACCATGGCTACACCTTC
- | TRBJ1-5 | - | TRBV24-1 | CATSDWVSNSPQHF | TGTGCCACCAGTGATTGGGTGTCCAATTCGCCCCAGCATTTT
TRBD2 | TRBJ2-5 | - | TRBV5-1 | CASSLLSSAGVYQETQYF | TGCGCCAGCAGCTTGCTCAGCTCAGCGGGGGTGTACCAAGAGACCCAGTACTTC
TRBD2 | TRBJ2-7 | few | TRBV7-2 | CASSFLAGGSEQYF | TGTGCCAGCAGCTTCTTAGCGGGAGGGTCCGAGCAGTACTTC
- | TRBJ1-5 | many | TRBV28 | CASSTSGLGYSNQPQHF | -
TRBD2 | TRBJ2-7 | - | TRBV5-1 | CASSLFTTSGQTYEQYF | TGCGCCAGCAGCTTATTCACGACTAGCGGCCAAACCTACGAGCAGTACTTC
- | TRBJ2-7 | few | TRBV28 | CASSLALGAVYEQYF | TGTGCCAGCAGTTTAGCTCTTGGAGCGGTATACGAGCAGTACTTC
TRBD2 | TRBJ2-1 | few | TRBV28 | CASSLTGLADNEQFF | TGTGCCAGCAGTCTCACGGGACTAGCTGACAATGAGCAGTTCTTC
- | TRBJ1-5 | few | TRBV5-1 | CASSVEGGSNQPQHF | TGCGCCAGCAGCGTGGAGGGAGGGAGCAATCAGCCCCAGCATTTT
TRBD1 | TRBJ1-1 | - | TRBV6-2/TRBV6-3 | CASHRDRSMNTEAFF | TGTGCCAGCCATCGGGACAGGAGCATGAACACTGAAGCTTTCTTT
TRBD2 | TRBJ2-2 | few | TRBV10-3 | CAISPAGVSTGELFF | TGTGCCATCAGTCCCGCGGGGGTGTCCACCGGGGAGCTGTTTTTT
- | TRBJ2-3 | few | TRBV15 | CATSRGPGTDTQYF | TGTGCCACCAGCAGAGGCCCAGGGACAGATACGCAGTATTTT
- | TRBJ2-1 | - | TRBV4-3 | CASSQGAVGKYEQFF | TGCGCCAGCAGCCAAGGGGCCGTGGGAAAGTATGAGCAGTTCTTC
- | TRBJ2-3 | few | TRBV7-2 | CASSFTGTFPTDTQYF | TGTGCCAGCAGTTTTACCGGGACTTTCCCCACAGATACGCAGTATTTT
- | TRBJ2-1 | - | TRBV6-2/TRBV6-3 | CASTPDRRSSYNEQFF | TGTGCCAGCACCCCCGACAGGCGTAGCTCCTACAATGAGCAGTTCTTC
TRBD2 | TRBJ2-3 | many | TRBV20-1 | CSASRTSATDTQYF | TGCAGTGCTAGCCGGACTAGCGCCACAGATACGCAGTATTTT
TRBD1 | TRBJ2-5 | many | TRBV7-9 | CASSSDRDRGRETQYF | TGTGCCAGCAGCTCCGACCGGGACAGGGGACGGGAGACCCAGTACTTC